The 18 T cell receptor beta chains listed next were all sequenced from one sample in a study of regulatory T cells in long-lasting Graves disease. HTBI primers from iRepertoire and Arm-PCR of CDR3 regions yielded the TCR beta libraries. TCRdb redid the calling of the multiplex PCR reads with MiXCR, one entry per CDR3 protein. The data show fewer than 500,000 distinct CDR3 sequences, about 17% seen once. Stated time point: newly diagnosed GD, antithyroid drugs for less than 3 months. PBMC-derived RNA was used for the TCR library. These data are also associated with another study on T cells in Graves' hyperthyroidism and ophthalmopathy.

The sequences come from peripheral blood mononuclear cells (PBMCs), collected at new diagnosis, from a patient treated with antithyroid drugs. The receptor set was obtained from a middle-aged man with Graves disease.

Ten or more counts support this clonotype. The chain couples TRBV30 to TRBJ2-7, with D possibly being TRBD1 (5 bases). In germline, CDR1 is GTSNPN, CDR2 SVGIG (reference sequence). CDR3 length: 12 residues. V lost 0 bases and J 3 bases, leaving 6 bases between the germline ends. The CDR3 here is CAWSVGVYEQYF. The CDR3 DNA sequence: TGTGCCTGGAGTGTAGGGGTCTACGAGCAGTACTTC.

This clonotype was found a few times. The J gene is TRBJ1-6, the V gene TRBV9; TRBD1 matches at 8 bases. Germline lookup yields CDR1 SGDLS and CDR2 YYNGEE. CDR3 length equals 15 residues. V lost 4 bases, J lost 10 bases, and 10 bases stayed unmatched. CDR3 in amino acids: CASSRDRGGRSPLHF. The CDR3 DNA follows: TGTGCCAGCAGCCGCGACAGGGGTGGGCGGTCACCCCTCCACTTT.

The table lists this clonotype with many counts. The junction shows a germline mismatch at one end, possibly a read error. V usage is TRBV28 and J usage is TRBJ2-3; 8 bases are shared with TRBD2. Germline-derived CDR1 and CDR2 are MDHEN and SYDVKM. CDR3 length: 15 residues. CDR3 residues: CASSLLTSATDTLYF. The CDR3 bases are TGTGCCAGCAGTTTATTGACTAGCGCCACAGATACGCTGTATTTT.

This clonotype was counted ten times or more. The chain links TRBV28 to TRBJ1-2; D is perhaps TRBD1 (6 bases). The CDR3 extends over 13 amino acids. Trimming took 4 bases from V and 7 from J, leaving 13 bases between them. Germline V gene data show CDR1 as MDHEN and CDR2 as SYDVKM. CDR3 in DNA: TGTGCCAGCAGTTCAACAGGGTTCGGTGGCTACACCTTC. Translating it yields CASSSTGFGGYTF.

This chain uses TRBV28 with TRBJ1-6; a possible D gene is TRBD1 (6 bases). Looked up from germline, CDR1 is MDHEN and CDR2 is SYDVKM. CDR3 length equals 14 residues. Trimming left V 5 bases short and J 8 bases short, with 13 bases between. The CDR3 region is CASSPERGDSPLHF. CDR3 DNA: TGTGCCAGCAGTCCCGAAAGGGGGGATTCACCCCTCCACTTT.

The chain links TRBV10-3 to TRBJ2-7; 9 bases are shared with TRBD2. The CDR3 sequence is 13 residues long. V gave up 7 bases and J gave up 6 bases; unmatched junction bases: 7. Germline V CDR1 and CDR2: ENHRY, SYGVKD. The CDR3 DNA reads as TGTGCCATCAAAGTAGCGGGAGCTGGCGAGCAGTACTTC. This gives the protein CAIKVAGAGEQYF.

On this clonotype: A much larger clone differs by one base, so this may be a read error. This is likely a read error, given that the CDR3 carries no conserved phenylalanine or tryptophan at its end. The chain recombines TRBV12-3 or TRBV12-4 with TRBJ1-1; perhaps TRBD1 as D (5 bases). There are 15 residues in the CDR3. The ends were cut back, 4 bases at V and 4 bases at J, with 16 bases in the middle. CDR3 amino acids: CASSWGKGKGTEAFS. CDR3 coding DNA: TGTGCCAGCAGTTGGGGCAAGGGAAAGGGCACTGAAGCTTTCTCT.

In this sample, this clonotype turned up a few times. The chain joins TRBV28 to TRBJ1-2, with TRBD1 as a possible D gene (6 bases). CDR1 and CDR2 from the germline V gene are MDHEN and SYDVKM. The CDR3 runs to 16 residues. V lost 5 bases and J 8 bases, leaving 24 bases between the germline ends. In DNA, the CDR3 is TGTGCCAGCAGTCCTACGGATTTCGGGGGCGCCCTAGGCTACACCTTC. Protein product: CASSPTDFGGALGYTF.

The V and J genes are TRBV28 and TRBJ2-7; TRBD1 matches 11 bases. Germline loops: CDR1 MDHEN, CDR2 SYDVKM. CDR3 length equals 16 residues. Trimming took 6 bases from V and 2 from J; bases not matched to a gene: 9. CDR3 nucleotides: TGTGCCAGCAGGAACTATTTGGGACAGGGGGCCTACGAGCAGTACTTC. Encoded protein: CASRNYLGQGAYEQYF.

Regarding this clonotype: A clone one base away is much larger, so this may be a read error. This CDR3 is missing its conserved last phenylalanine or tryptophan, likely due to a read error. J is TRBJ2-7 and V is TRBV6-1; possible D gene TRBD2, 5 bases. Germline V lookup: CDR1 MNHNS, CDR2 SASEGT. Trimming took 9 bases from V and 4 from J, leaving 16 bases between them. CDR3 length: 13 residues. The CDR3 bases are TGTGCCAGTCGGTTGGGGAGCCAATACGAGCAGTACTCC. This codes for CASRLGSQYEQYS.

The chain has TRBV6-2 or TRBV6-3 and TRBJ2-1; D gene uncertain. The CDR3 length is 12 residues. Germline values: CDR1 MNHEY, CDR2 SVGEGT. V lost 4 bases to trimming and J lost 5 bases, with 6 bases between them. DNA of the CDR3: TGTGCCAGCAGTTCTACCCACAATGAGCAGTTCTTC. Translating gives CASSSTHNEQFF.

The chain is built from TRBV12-5 and TRBJ1-2; possible D gene TRBD1, 5 bases. Trimming shortened V by 4 bases and J by 6 bases, and 12 bases separated the two germline ends. Germline values: CDR1 LGHNT, CDR2 FRNRAP. The CDR3 totals 13 residues. CDR3 coding DNA: TGTGCTAGTGGTTCGGACAAGGGCGATGGCTACACCTTC. This codes for CASGSDKGDGYTF.

This clonotype was recorded at least ten times. In DNA, the CDR3 is TGTGCCAGCAGTGAGTTTCCTGTCGAGAACACTGAAGCTTTCTTT. Encoded protein: CASSEFPVENTEAFF. The chain uses TRBV2 and TRBJ1-1, with D hard to call. V lost 3 bases and J lost 1, with 12 bases in between. Germline V CDR1 and CDR2: SNHLY, FYNNEI. The CDR3 runs 15 residues.

This clonotype was seen ten or more times. The chain employs TRBV2 and TRBJ1-1; 10 nucleotides match TRBD1. CDR1 and CDR2 (germline): SNHLY, FYNNEI. V shed 3 bases and J 9 bases; nucleotides not matched to a gene: 4. The CDR3 totals 13 residues. The CDR3 nucleotides are TGTGCCAGCAGTGATGCGGACAGGGGGAAAGCTTTCTTT. Translated, it gives CASSDADRGKAFF.

This clonotype was observed many times. The chain has TRBV20-1 and TRBJ2-1, with D uncertain. The CDR3 runs to 10 residues. Between the trimmed V and J ends, which lost 6 bases and 7 bases, there was a span of 7 bases. Germline loops: CDR1 DFQATT, CDR2 SNEGSKA (reference sequence). This chain's CDR3 is CSAPGNEQFF. Written as DNA, the CDR3 is TGCAGTGCCCCCGGGAATGAGCAGTTCTTC.

This clonotype was counted many times. The V call is TRBV29-1, the J call TRBJ2-7, with TRBD2 matching over 8 bases. There are 13 residues in the CDR3. Trimming cost V 4 bases and J 6 bases; bases outside gene matches: 8. CDR1 and CDR2 (germline): SQVTM, ANQGSEA. CDR3 DNA sequence: TGCAGCGTTGTTCGGGACGGGACTAGCGAGCAGTACTTC. Translated, it gives CSVVRDGTSEQYF.

This clonotype has only a few counts. The chain couples TRBV9 to TRBJ2-1, with 7 bases identical to TRBD1. V shed 1 base, J shed 6 bases, and the junction held 10 bases outside the gene matches. The CDR3 has 16 residues. The germline V gene has CDR1 SGDLS and CDR2 YYNGEE. CDR3 sequence: CASSVLGGASGNEQFF. The CDR3 nucleotides read TGTGCCAGCAGCGTACTAGGGGGCGCATCTGGCAATGAGCAGTTCTTC.

This clonotype has ten or more counts. The rearrangement links TRBV7-9 to TRBJ2-7, with D possibly called TRBD1 or TRBD2 (6 bases each). The CDR3 is 12 residues long. Trimming shortened V by 5 bases and J by 9 bases, and 14 bases separated the two germline ends. Germline CDR1 reads SEHNR; CDR2 reads FQNEAQ (reference sequence). In nucleotides, the CDR3 is TGTGCCAGCAGCGGCTACAGGGAGGTGCAGTACTTC. Encoded protein: CASSGYREVQYF.